This T cell receptor (beta chain) originates from a study of blood T cells in healthy people across ages. The CDR3 is made up of 14 amino acids. The germline gives CDR1 LGHDT, CDR2 YNNKEL (reference sequence). V shed 4 bases and J 4 bases; nucleotides not matched to a gene: 7. PCR was performed a second time for roughly 7 to 12 cycles using a sample-barcoded 5' primer and a J-beta primer mix. TCRdb itself ran the 5' RACE reads through MiXCR, one entry per CDR3 protein. This sample has 500,000 to 550,000 distinct CDR3 sequences, with nearly 25% found just once. These same records also appear under a second study, on T cells of mothers and their children.

The TCR sequence derives from a boy aged 10-17 years in good health. V is TRBV3-1 and J is TRBJ2-7, with 7 bases that match TRBD2. Sequences were obtained from blood. The CDR3 DNA follows: TGTGCCAGCAGCCGGGAGGGCCTGGCATACGAGCAGTACTTC. Protein product: CASSREGLAYEQYF.